This T cell receptor beta chain was identified in a study of T cell responses to AZD1222 COVID-19 vaccine. The table came from immunoSEQ multiplex PCR; TCRdb's copy has only in-frame clones and leaves some out. This table has 150,000 or so clones, roughly nine tenths appearing once. CDR3 length: 11 residues. Germline V gene sequence: CDR1 SNHLY, CDR2 FYNNEI. Trimming pared 7 bases from V and 5 bases from J, leaving 8 bases between. This specimen was peripheral blood, taken after recovery from COVID-19. The sequence was collected from an adult who had recovered from COVID-19. The rearrangement joins TRBV2 to TRBJ1-1; no clear D gene. For the CDR3, the DNA is TGTGCCAGCACTGGCTATACTGAAGCTTTCTTT. Its translation is CASTGYTEAFF.